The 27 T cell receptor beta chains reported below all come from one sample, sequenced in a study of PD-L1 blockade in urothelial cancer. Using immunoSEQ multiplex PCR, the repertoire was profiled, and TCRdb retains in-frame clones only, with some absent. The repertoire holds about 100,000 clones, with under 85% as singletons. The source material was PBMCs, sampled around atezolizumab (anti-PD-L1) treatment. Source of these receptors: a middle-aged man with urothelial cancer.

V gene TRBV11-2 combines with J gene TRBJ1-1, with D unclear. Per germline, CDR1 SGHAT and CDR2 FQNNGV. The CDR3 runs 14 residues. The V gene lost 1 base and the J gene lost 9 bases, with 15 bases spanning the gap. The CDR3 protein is CASSLAETVVKAFF. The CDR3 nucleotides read TGTGCCAGCAGCTTAGCTGAAACAGTAGTAAAAGCTTTCTTT.

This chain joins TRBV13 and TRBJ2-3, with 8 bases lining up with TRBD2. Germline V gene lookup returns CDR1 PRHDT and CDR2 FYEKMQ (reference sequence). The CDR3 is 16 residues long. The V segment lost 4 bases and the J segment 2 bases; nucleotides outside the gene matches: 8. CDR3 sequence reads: CASSSLKTSVTDTQYF. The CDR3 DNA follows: TGTGCCAGCAGCTCCCTGAAGACTAGCGTCACAGATACGCAGTATTTT.

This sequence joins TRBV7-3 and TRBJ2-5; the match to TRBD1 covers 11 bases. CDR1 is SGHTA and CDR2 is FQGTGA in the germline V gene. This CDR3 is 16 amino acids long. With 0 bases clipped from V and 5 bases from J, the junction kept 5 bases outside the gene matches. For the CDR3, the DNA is TGTGCCAGCAGCTTAACGGGACAGGGGGTTCCGGAGACCCAGTACTTC. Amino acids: CASSLTGQGVPETQYF. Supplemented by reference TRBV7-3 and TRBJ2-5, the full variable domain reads GAGVSQTPSNKVTEKGKYVELRCDPISGHTALYWYRQSLGQGPEFLIYFQGTGAADDSGLPNDRFFAVRPEGSVSTLKIQRTERGDSAVYLCASSLTGQGVPETQYFGPGTRLLVL.

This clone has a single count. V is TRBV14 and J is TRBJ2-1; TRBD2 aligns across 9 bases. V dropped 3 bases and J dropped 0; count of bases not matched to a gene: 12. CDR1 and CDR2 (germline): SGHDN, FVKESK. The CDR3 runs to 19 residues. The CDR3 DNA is TGTGCCAGCAGCCATCGTACAGCGGGAGGCTATAGCTCCTACAATGAGCAGTTCTTC. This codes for CASSHRTAGGYSSYNEQFF. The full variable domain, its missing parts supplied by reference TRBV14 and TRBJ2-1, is EAGVTQFPSHSVIEKGQTVTLRCDPISGHDNLYWYRRVMGKEIKFLLHFVKESKQDESGMPNNRFLAERTGGTYSTLKVQPAELEDSGVYFCASSHRTAGGYSSYNEQFFGPGTRLTVL.

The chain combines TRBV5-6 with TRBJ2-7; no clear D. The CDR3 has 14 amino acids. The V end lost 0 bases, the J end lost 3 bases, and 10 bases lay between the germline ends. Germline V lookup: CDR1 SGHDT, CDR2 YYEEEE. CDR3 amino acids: CASSLEVASYEQYF. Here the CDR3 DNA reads TGTGCCAGCAGCTTGGAGGTAGCTAGCTACGAGCAGTACTTC.

CDR3 nucleotide sequence: TGTGCCAGTAGTACGACTAGCGGGAGAGGGGAGACCCAGTACTTC. Encoded protein: CASSTTSGRGETQYF. V gene TRBV19 combines with J gene TRBJ2-5; TRBD2 matches at 12 bases. The CDR3 is made up of 15 amino acids. V was clipped by 4 bases and J by 5 bases; unmatched bases: 5. Per germline, CDR1 LNHDA and CDR2 SQIVND (reference sequence). Based on the CDR3 plus reference TRBV19 and TRBJ2-5, the full variable domain is DGGITQSPKYLFRKEGQNVTLSCEQNLNHDAMYWYRQDPGQGLRLIYYSQIVNDFQKGDIAEGYSVSREKKESFPLTVTSAQKNPTAFYLCASSTTSGRGETQYFGPGTRLLVL.

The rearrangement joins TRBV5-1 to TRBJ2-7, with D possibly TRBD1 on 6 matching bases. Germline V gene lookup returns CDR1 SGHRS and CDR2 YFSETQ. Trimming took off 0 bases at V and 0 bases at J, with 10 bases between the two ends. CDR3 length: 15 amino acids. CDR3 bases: TGCGCCAGCAGCTTGGGGCTCAGGGGCTCCTACGAGCAGTACTTC. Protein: CASSLGLRGSYEQYF. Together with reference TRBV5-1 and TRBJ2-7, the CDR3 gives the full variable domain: KAGVTQTPRYLIKTRGQQVTLSCSPISGHRSVSWYQQTPGQGLQFLFEYFSETQRNKGNFPGRFSGRQFSNSRSEMNVSTLELGDSALYLCASSLGLRGSYEQYFGPGTRLTVT.

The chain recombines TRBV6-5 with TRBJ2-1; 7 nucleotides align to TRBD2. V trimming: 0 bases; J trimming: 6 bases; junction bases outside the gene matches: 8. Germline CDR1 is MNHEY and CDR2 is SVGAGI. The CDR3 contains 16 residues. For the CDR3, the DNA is TGTGCCAGCAGTTACTCGAGAGGGAGGGGCCTCAATGAGCAGTTCTTC. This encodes CASSYSRGRGLNEQFF.

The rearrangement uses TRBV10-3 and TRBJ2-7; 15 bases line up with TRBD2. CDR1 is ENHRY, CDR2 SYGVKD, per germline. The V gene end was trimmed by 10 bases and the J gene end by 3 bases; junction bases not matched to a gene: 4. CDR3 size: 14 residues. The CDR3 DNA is TGTGCCACCGGGACTAGCGGGGGGATCTACGAGCAGTACTTC. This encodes CATGTSGGIYEQYF.

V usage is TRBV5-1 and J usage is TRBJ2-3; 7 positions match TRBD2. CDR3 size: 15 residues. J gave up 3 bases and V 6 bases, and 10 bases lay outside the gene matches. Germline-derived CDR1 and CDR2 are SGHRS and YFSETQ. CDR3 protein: CASNRAGTQTDTQYF. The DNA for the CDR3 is TGCGCCAGCAATAGAGCGGGAACTCAGACAGATACGCAGTATTTT.

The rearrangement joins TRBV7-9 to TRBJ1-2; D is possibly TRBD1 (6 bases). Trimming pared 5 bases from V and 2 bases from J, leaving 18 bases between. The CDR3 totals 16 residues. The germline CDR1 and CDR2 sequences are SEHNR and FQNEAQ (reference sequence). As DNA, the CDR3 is TGTGCCAGCAGCAATTTGTTGGGAGGGGGGAACTATGGCTACACCTTC. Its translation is CASSNLLGGGNYGYTF.

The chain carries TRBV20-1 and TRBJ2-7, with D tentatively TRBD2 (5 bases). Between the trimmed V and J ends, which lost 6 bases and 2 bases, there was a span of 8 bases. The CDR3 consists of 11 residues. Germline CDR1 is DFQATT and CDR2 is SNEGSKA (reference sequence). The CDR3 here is CSAGRAYEQYF. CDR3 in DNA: TGCAGTGCCGGGCGGGCCTACGAGCAGTACTTC.

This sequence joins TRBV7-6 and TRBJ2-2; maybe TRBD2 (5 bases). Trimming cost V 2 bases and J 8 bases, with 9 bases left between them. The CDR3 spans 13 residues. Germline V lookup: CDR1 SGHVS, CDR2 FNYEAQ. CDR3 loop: CASSLSGSGELFF. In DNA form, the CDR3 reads TGTGCCAGCAGCTTAAGCGGATCTGGGGAGCTGTTTTTT.

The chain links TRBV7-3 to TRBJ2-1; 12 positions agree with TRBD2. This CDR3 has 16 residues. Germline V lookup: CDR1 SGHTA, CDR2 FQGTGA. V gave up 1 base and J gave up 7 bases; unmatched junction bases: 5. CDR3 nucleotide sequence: TGTGCCAGCAGCTTAATGTCTAGCGGGAGGGCGAATGAGCAGTTCTTC. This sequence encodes CASSLMSSGRANEQFF.

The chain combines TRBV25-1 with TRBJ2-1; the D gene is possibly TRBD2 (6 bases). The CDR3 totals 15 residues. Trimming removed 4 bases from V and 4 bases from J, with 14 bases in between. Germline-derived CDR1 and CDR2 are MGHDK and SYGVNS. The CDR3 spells CASSVATGVYNEQFF. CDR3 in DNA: TGTGCCAGCAGTGTTGCTACGGGAGTATACAATGAGCAGTTCTTC.

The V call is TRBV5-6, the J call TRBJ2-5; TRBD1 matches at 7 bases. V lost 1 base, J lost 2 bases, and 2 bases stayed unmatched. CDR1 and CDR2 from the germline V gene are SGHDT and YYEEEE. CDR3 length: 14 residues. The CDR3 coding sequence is TGTGCCAGCAGCTTGACAGGGGAGCAAGAGACCCAGTACTTC. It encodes CASSLTGEQETQYF.

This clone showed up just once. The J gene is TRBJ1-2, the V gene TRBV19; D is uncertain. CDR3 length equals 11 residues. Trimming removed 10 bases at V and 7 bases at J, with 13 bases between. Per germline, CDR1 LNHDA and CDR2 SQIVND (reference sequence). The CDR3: CATQAARGYTF. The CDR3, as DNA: TGTGCCACCCAAGCCGCTCGTGGCTACACCTTC.

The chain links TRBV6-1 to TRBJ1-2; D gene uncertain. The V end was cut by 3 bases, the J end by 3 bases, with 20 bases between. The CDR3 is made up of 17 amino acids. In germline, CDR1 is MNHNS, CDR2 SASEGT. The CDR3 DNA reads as TGTGCCAGCAGTGACCCGGGATCCCCCCGGGTGGACTATGGCTACACCTTC. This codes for CASSDPGSPRVDYGYTF.

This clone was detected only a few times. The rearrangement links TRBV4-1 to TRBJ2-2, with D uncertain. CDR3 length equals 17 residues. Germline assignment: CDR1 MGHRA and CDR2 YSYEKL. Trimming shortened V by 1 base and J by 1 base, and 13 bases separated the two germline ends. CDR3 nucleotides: TGCGCCAGCAGCCAAGGGTTCGCGGCGAGGAACACCGGGGAGCTGTTTTTT. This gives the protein CASSQGFAARNTGELFF.

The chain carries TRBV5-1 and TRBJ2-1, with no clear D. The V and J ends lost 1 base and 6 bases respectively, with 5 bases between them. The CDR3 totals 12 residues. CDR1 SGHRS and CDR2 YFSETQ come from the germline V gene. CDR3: CASSLRVNEQFF. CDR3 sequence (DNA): TGCGCCAGCAGCTTGCGAGTCAATGAGCAGTTCTTC.

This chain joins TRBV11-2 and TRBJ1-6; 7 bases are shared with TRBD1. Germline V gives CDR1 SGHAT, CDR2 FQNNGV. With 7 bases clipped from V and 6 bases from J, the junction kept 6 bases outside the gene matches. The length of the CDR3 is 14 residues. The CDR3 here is CASTLGTVNSPLHF. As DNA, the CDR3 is TGTGCCAGCACCCTCGGGACAGTTAATTCACCCCTCCACTTT.

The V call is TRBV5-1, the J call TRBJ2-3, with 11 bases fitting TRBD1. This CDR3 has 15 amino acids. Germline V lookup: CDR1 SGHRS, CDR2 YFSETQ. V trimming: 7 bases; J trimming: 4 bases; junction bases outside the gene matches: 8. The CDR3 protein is CASFTGQGASDTQYF. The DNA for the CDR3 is TGCGCCAGCTTCACAGGACAGGGGGCCTCAGATACGCAGTATTTT.

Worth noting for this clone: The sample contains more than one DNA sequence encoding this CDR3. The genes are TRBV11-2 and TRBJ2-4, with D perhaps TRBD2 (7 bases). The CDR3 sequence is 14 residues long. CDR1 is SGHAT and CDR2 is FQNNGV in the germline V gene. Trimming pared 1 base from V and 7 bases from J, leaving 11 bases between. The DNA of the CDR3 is TGTGCCAGCAGCTTAGCGGGGGGCGGGAACATTCAGTACTTC. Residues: CASSLAGGGNIQYF.

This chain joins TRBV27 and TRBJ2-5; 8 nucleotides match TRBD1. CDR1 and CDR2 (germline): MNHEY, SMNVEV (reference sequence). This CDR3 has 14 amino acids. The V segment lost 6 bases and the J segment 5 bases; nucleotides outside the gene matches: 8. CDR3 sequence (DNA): TGTGCCAGCAGCGACAGGGGACTCTGGGAGACCCAGTACTTC. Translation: CASSDRGLWETQYF.

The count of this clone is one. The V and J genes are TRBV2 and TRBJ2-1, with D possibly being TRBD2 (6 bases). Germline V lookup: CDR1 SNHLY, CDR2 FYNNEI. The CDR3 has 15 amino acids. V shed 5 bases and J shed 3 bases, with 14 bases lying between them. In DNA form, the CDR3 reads TGTGCCAGCAGTCCCTTTACGGGACTCTACAATGAGCAGTTCTTC. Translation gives CASSPFTGLYNEQFF.

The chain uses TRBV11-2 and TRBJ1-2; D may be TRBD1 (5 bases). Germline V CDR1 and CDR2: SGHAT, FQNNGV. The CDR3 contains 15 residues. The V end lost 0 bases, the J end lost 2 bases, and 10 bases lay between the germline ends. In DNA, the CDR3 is TGTGCCAGCAGCTTAGATGGCGGGGGGAACTATGGCTACACCTTC. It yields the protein CASSLDGGGNYGYTF.

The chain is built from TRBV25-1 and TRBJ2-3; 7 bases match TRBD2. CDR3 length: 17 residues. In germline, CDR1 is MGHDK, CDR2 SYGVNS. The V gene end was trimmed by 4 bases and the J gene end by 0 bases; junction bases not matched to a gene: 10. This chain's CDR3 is CASSGWTSLPSTDTQYF. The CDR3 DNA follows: TGTGCCAGCAGTGGGTGGACTAGTCTGCCTAGCACAGATACGCAGTATTTT.